The next 22 T cell receptor beta chains were all read from a single sample in a study of T cell repertoires in cytomegalovirus infection. TCRdb independently ran MiXCR on the reads; one entry per CDR3 protein. Among hundreds of thousands of distinct CDR3 sequences listed, under 20% were seen once. The sequenced material came from PBMCs. These receptors all come from a human donor in good health (CMV status not recorded). Some clones in this sample may be carry-over from other donors' samples.

This clonotype was seen many times. Here the CDR3 DNA reads TGTGCCAGCAGCTTAGGCTCAACTGGCAATCAGCCCCAGCATTTT. This codes for CASSLGSTGNQPQHF. The chain uses TRBV7-2 and TRBJ1-5, with D unresolved. V was pared by 1 base and J by 2 bases, with 9 bases between. The CDR3 runs to 15 residues. Looked up from germline, CDR1 is SGHTA and CDR2 is FQGNSA. Variable domain in full (rest from reference TRBV7-2 and TRBJ1-5): GAGVSQSPSNKVTEKGKDVELRCDPISGHTALYWYRQSLGQGLEFLIYFQGNSAPDKSGLPSDRFSAERTGGSVSTLTIQRTQQEDSAVYLCASSLGSTGNQPQHFGDGTRLSIL.

The genes are TRBV10-3 and TRBJ2-1; 10 positions agree with TRBD2. Per the germline V gene, CDR1 is ENHRY and CDR2 is SYGVKD. After removal of 6 bases from V and 5 bases from J, the junction contained 4 bases not matched to a gene. This CDR3 has 14 residues. CDR3 sequence (DNA): TGTGCCATCAGCCCGGGACTAGCGCACAATGAGCAGTTCTTC. It yields the protein CAISPGLAHNEQFF.

This clonotype was seen many times. This chain links TRBV19 with TRBJ1-5; TRBD1 aligns across 7 bases. The CDR3 spans 17 residues. Germline V CDR1 and CDR2: LNHDA, SQIVND (reference sequence). Trimming at V came to 0 bases and at J to 1 base, leaving 6 bases not matched to a gene. The CDR3 nucleotides read TGTGCCAGTAGTATAGATGGCAGGGGGTCGAGCAATCAGCCCCAGCATTTT. This codes for CASSIDGRGSSNQPQHF.

V is TRBV2 and J is TRBJ1-2; D is unresolved. Germline assignment: CDR1 SNHLY and CDR2 FYNNEI. The CDR3 extends over 15 amino acids. Trimming pared 9 bases from V and 7 bases from J, leaving 24 bases between. In DNA, the CDR3 is TGTGCCAGTACCGACCAGACCTCAACGGTGGGTGGCTACACCTTC. Its protein is CASTDQTSTVGGYTF.

This clonotype was counted only a few times. The V call is TRBV20-1, the J call TRBJ2-5; either TRBD1 or TRBD2 may fit D (6 bases each). Germline lookup yields CDR1 DFQATT and CDR2 SNEGSKA (reference sequence). Trimming removed 6 bases at V and 4 bases at J, with 18 bases between. The CDR3 covers 14 residues. The CDR3 spells CSADLGGRGETQYF. In nucleotides, the CDR3 is TGCAGTGCCGACCTCGGGGGCCGCGGAGAGACCCAGTACTTC.

This clonotype was recorded many times. V gene TRBV19 combines with J gene TRBJ2-2, with D tentatively TRBD1 (6 bases). This CDR3 spans 14 amino acids. Germline V lookup: CDR1 LNHDA, CDR2 SQIVND (reference sequence). Trimming took off 5 bases at V and 5 bases at J, with 12 bases between the two ends. The CDR3 DNA reads TGTGCCAGTAGTGCTGGACAGAAAACCGGGGAGCTGTTTTTT. Translating gives CASSAGQKTGELFF. Filled out from reference TRBV19 and TRBJ2-2, the complete variable domain reads DGGITQSPKYLFRKEGQNVTLSCEQNLNHDAMYWYRQDPGQGLRLIYYSQIVNDFQKGDIAEGYSVSREKKESFPLTVTSAQKNPTAFYLCASSAGQKTGELFFGEGSRLTVL.

This clonotype appeared many times. The CDR3 region is CASSARVSSYEQYF. The CDR3 DNA reads TGTGCCAGCAGTGCTCGAGTGAGCTCCTACGAGCAGTACTTC. The chain joins TRBV6-1 to TRBJ2-7, with no clear D. The V gene's germline CDR1 is MNHNS and CDR2 SASEGT. The CDR3 runs to 14 residues. V was cut by 4 bases and J by 0 bases, with 10 bases left in between.

Comment on this clonotype: Germline is not matched at one junction end, which may reflect a read error. The chain employs TRBV4-1 and TRBJ1-2; D possibly corresponds to TRBD1 (5 bases). The CDR3 covers 12 residues. Per germline, CDR1 MGHRA and CDR2 YSYEKL. The CDR3 nucleotides are TGCGCCAGCAGCCAACCCAGGGAGGGTCCGGCCTTC. Protein product: CASSQPREGPAF.

This clonotype was seen many times. The V and J genes are TRBV6-1 and TRBJ1-5; TRBD1 agrees at 7 bases. V dropped 5 bases and J dropped 4; count of bases not matched to a gene: 5. This CDR3 has 14 amino acids. Germline CDR1 is MNHNS and CDR2 is SASEGT. DNA for the CDR3: TGTGCCAGCAGTTGGACAGGAATAAATCAGCCCCAGCATTTT. It encodes CASSWTGINQPQHF.

This clonotype was observed many times. The chain joins TRBV12-3 or TRBV12-4 to TRBJ1-5; D is ambiguous. The CDR3 spans 15 residues. The V gene lost 2 bases and the J gene lost 1 base, with 9 bases spanning the gap. As DNA, the CDR3 is TGTGCCAGCAGTTTACGGGCTATGAGCAATCAGCCCCAGCATTTT. This gives the protein CASSLRAMSNQPQHF.

The rearrangement uses TRBV11-2 and TRBJ2-1, with D unclear. CDR1 and CDR2 (germline): SGHAT, FQNNGV. The CDR3 loop spans 16 amino acids. The V and J ends lost 2 bases and 0 bases respectively, with 11 bases between them. The CDR3 sequence is CASSLPGSSSYNEQFF. The CDR3 DNA is TGTGCCAGCAGCTTACCCGGCAGTAGCTCCTACAATGAGCAGTTCTTC. Full variable domain (outside the CDR3, taken from reference TRBV11-2 and TRBJ2-1): EAGVAQSPRYKIIEKRQSVAFWCNPISGHATLYWYQQILGQGPKLLIQFQNNGVVDDSQLPKDRFSAERLKGVDSTLKIQPAKLEDSAVYLCASSLPGSSSYNEQFFGPGTRLTVL.

The sample holds many counts of this clonotype. The chain has TRBV2 and TRBJ2-6; 12 nucleotides line up with TRBD2. This CDR3 region has 17 residues. Germline loops: CDR1 SNHLY, CDR2 FYNNEI. The V and J ends lost 7 bases and 4 bases, in that order; junction bases with no gene match: 8. CDR3 sequence: CASTRTSGTLGANVLTF. In nucleotides, the CDR3 is TGTGCCAGCACTAGGACTAGCGGGACTCTGGGGGCCAACGTCCTGACTTTC.

This clonotype was picked up a small number of times. This chain links TRBV5-4 with TRBJ2-4; 7 bases are a match to TRBD1. Germline V lookup: CDR1 SGHNT, CDR2 YYREEE (reference sequence). CDR3 size: 12 residues. J lost 12 bases, V lost 4 bases, and 7 bases had no gene match. The CDR3 nucleotides read TGTGCCAGCAGCACAAGGACAGGAGATCAGTACTTC. Protein product: CASSTRTGDQYF.

In this sample, this clonotype turned up a few times. The chain carries TRBV11-2 and TRBJ1-2; no reliable D call. From germline, CDR1 is SGHAT and CDR2 FQNNGV. The CDR3 contains 14 residues. Between the trimmed V and J ends, which lost 5 bases and 6 bases, there was a span of 16 bases. The CDR3 reads CASSGTTTLDGYTF. The DNA of the CDR3 is TGTGCCAGCAGCGGTACCACTACCTTGGATGGCTACACCTTC.

This clonotype was observed at least ten times. The rearrangement links TRBV6-1 to TRBJ1-4; D ambiguous. This CDR3 is built from 14 residues. V lost 8 bases and J 4 bases, leaving 14 bases between the germline ends. The V gene's germline CDR1 is MNHNS and CDR2 SASEGT. CDR3 protein: CASDSRSYNEKLFF. The CDR3 nucleotides are TGTGCCAGCGACTCCCGATCCTATAATGAAAAACTGTTTTTT.

This clonotype occurred a few times. The V and J genes are TRBV5-4 and TRBJ1-3; 8 positions agree with TRBD1. This CDR3 region has 13 residues. CDR1 is SGHNT, CDR2 YYREEE, per germline (reference sequence). The J segment lost 6 bases and the V segment lost 5 bases, leaving 4 bases of the junction unmatched. The CDR3 region is CASRGQAENTIYF. The CDR3 DNA reads TGTGCCAGCAGGGGACAGGCTGAAAACACCATATATTTT.

This clonotype was seen at least ten times. The chain combines TRBV7-6 with TRBJ2-6; D call uncertain. The CDR3 spans 16 residues. Trimming took 5 bases from V and 0 from J, leaving 11 bases between them. Germline lookup yields CDR1 SGHVS and CDR2 FNYEAQ. The CDR3 spells CASSPPWVSGANVLTF. DNA for the CDR3: TGTGCCAGCAGCCCCCCGTGGGTCTCTGGGGCCAACGTCCTGACTTTC.

The table lists this clonotype with many counts. This chain joins TRBV28 and TRBJ1-1; D is unclear. The germline CDR1 and CDR2 sequences are MDHEN and SYDVKM. The V end lost 5 bases, the J end lost 8 bases, and 15 bases lay between the germline ends. This CDR3 comprises 13 residues. CDR3 loop: CASSPQHDAEAFF. The CDR3 bases are TGTGCCAGCAGTCCCCAACATGACGCAGAAGCTTTCTTT.

The sample holds a few counts of this clonotype. V usage is TRBV18 and J usage is TRBJ1-1, with a tentative D call TRBD1 (5 bases). Between the trimmed V and J ends, which lost 3 bases and 0 bases, there was a span of 14 bases. The CDR3 contains 16 residues. CDR1 and CDR2 (germline): KGHSH, LQKENI. As DNA, the CDR3 is TGTGCCAGCTCACCTACAAACACAGGAATGAACACTGAAGCTTTCTTT. Residues: CASSPTNTGMNTEAFF.

The V call is TRBV5-6, the J call TRBJ1-1, with D hard to call. Trimming shortened V by 6 bases and J by 1 base, and 7 bases separated the two germline ends. This CDR3 is 12 amino acids long. CDR1 and CDR2 (germline): SGHDT, YYEEEE. Here the CDR3 DNA reads TGTGCCAGCACCAAGAGGAACACTGAAGCTTTCTTT. Translation gives CASTKRNTEAFF.

This clonotype has only a few counts. The chain is built from TRBV28 and TRBJ1-5; D may be TRBD1 (6 bases). The CDR3 consists of 16 residues. V dropped 4 bases and J dropped 1 base, with 14 bases sitting between them. Germline V gives CDR1 MDHEN, CDR2 SYDVKM. The CDR3 protein is CASSSSGTPSNQPQHF. The CDR3 DNA reads TGTGCCAGCAGTTCTTCCGGGACACCGAGCAATCAGCCCCAGCATTTT.

This clonotype was counted many times. The rearrangement uses TRBV4-3 and TRBJ2-7, with TRBD2 matching 9 bases. There are 16 residues in the CDR3. The germline CDR1 and CDR2 sequences are LGHNA and YSLEER. The ends lost 4 bases at V and 1 base at J; junction bases unmatched: 8. The CDR3 DNA follows: TGCGCCAGCAGCCTACGTCTAGCGGGACTTTCCTACGAGCAGTACTTC. It translates to CASSLRLAGLSYEQYF.